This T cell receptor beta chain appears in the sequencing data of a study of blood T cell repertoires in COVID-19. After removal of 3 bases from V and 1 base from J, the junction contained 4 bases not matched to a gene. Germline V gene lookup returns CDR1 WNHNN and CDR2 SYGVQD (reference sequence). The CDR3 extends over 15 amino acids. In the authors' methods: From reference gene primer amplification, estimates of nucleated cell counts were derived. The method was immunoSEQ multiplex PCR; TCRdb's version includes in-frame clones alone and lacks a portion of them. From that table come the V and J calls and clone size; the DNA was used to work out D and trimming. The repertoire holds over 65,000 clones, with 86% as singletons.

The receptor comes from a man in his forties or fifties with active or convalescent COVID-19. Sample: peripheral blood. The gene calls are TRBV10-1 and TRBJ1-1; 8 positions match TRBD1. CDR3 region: CASSDPGTGNTEAFF. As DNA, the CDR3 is TGCGCCAGCAGTGACCCCGGGACAGGGAACACTGAAGCTTTCTTT.